Sequencing of this T cell receptor (beta chain) was carried out in a study of T cell repertoires in cytomegalovirus infection (dated by TCRdb to between 2018 and 2021). Study-level background: The HLA type of each donor mattered for the analysis, because public TCR beta signatures pointed to carriage of CMV infection along with the matching HLA type.

The CDR3 has 15 amino acids, counting the end cysteine and phenylalanine. Of the read, only the CDR3 DNA is kept; its 45 bases are in frame from base 1. V ends up 3 bases short and J 9 bases short, with an unmatched junction base count of 9. From the germline V gene, CDR1 is MNHEY and CDR2 is SVGAGI. TCRdb records Illumina HiSeq 1500 as the sequencer. TCRdb ran its own pipeline on the public reads, namely fastp trimming at Q25 and MiXCR clone calling, and kept in-frame beta chains. CDR3 protein duplicates are merged, each entry listing the most common genes and DNA. The sample data list fewer than 550,000 distinct CDR3 sequences, and about 25% of these were observed just once. Clones ranked in the top ten supply less than 15% of the sample. Overall study results and their limits: Carriers of CMV infection plus the relevant HLA type were discriminated by the cumulative frequency of public TCR beta family members in the study cohort and in an independent roughly 380-donor cohort. The ex vivo response was dominated by HLA-C-restricted CMV-specific TCR beta clonotypes, which also provided the single most frequent clonotype in two of eight donors.

On this clonotype: Its antigen is unknown. No qualities accompany the bases; no much larger clone lies one base away.

The sequence links TRBV6-5 to TRBJ2-1, with 9 middle bases fitting TRBD2. Sequenced: PBMCs. This TCR was sampled from a human donor in good health (CMV status not recorded). Some clones in this sample may be carry-over from other donors' samples. CDR3 region: CASSYLAGGRGEQFF. The nucleotide sequence reads TGTGCCAGCAGTTATTTGGCGGGAGGGCGAGGTGAGCAGTTCTTC.